The rows below give T cell receptor beta chains drawn from one sample of a study of T-cell memory formation after mild COVID-19. TCRdb analysed the 5' RACE reads with MiXCR anew, one entry per CDR3 protein. The table has around 300,000 distinct CDR3 sequences, approximately 15% seen once. Material for sequencing was PBMCs or a T cell subset sorted from them (not recorded which). These receptors were collected from a man aged 18 to 35 who had mild COVID-19 (a few samples of this study predate the infection). Cell type and time point are not known. Both conserved end residues are part of each CDR3. Fields, in order: D gene, V gene, clone size, J gene, CDR3 DNA, CDR3 protein. The D gene is left open where the match is weak. Clone size is not always given. Where it is, it says once, few, many or a class for expanded clones.

d_call: -
v_call: TRBV6-5
clone_size: -
j_call: TRBJ2-5
cdr3_nt: TGTGCCAGCAGCCGGAGTGGGGCCTCCCAAGAGACCCAGTACTTC
cdr3_aa: CASSRSGASQETQYF

d_call: -
v_call: TRBV11-1
clone_size: -
j_call: TRBJ2-2
cdr3_nt: TGTGCCAGCAGCTTAGGCAGGGGATGGTCCGGGGAGCTGTTTTTT
cdr3_aa: CASSLGRGWSGELFF

d_call: -
v_call: TRBV5-1
clone_size: few
j_call: TRBJ2-3
cdr3_nt: TGCGCCAGCAGCTTGGCCGTGGTCAGCACAGATACGCAGTATTTT
cdr3_aa: CASSLAVVSTDTQYF

d_call: TRBD1
v_call: TRBV20-1
clone_size: -
j_call: TRBJ2-7
cdr3_nt: TGCAGTGCTATCAGGGGGCGTAGCAACGAGCAGTACTTC
cdr3_aa: CSAIRGRSNEQYF

d_call: -
v_call: TRBV4-2
clone_size: -
j_call: TRBJ2-5
cdr3_nt: TGTGCCAGCAGCCAAGACCCGGGGAAGGGAGAGACCCAGTACTTC
cdr3_aa: CASSQDPGKGETQYF

d_call: -
v_call: TRBV20-1
clone_size: -
j_call: TRBJ1-1
cdr3_nt: TGCAGTGCTAGTATTCGGGGGGAGGGCACTGAAGCTTTCTTT
cdr3_aa: CSASIRGEGTEAFF

d_call: TRBD1
v_call: TRBV5-4
clone_size: once
j_call: TRBJ2-1
cdr3_nt: TGTGCCAGCAGCTTGGGAAGGACAGGGTCTAATGAGCAGTTCTTC
cdr3_aa: CASSLGRTGSNEQFF

d_call: TRBD2
v_call: TRBV28
clone_size: many
j_call: TRBJ2-5
cdr3_nt: TGTGCCAGCAGTTTATCGGGAGGGCGGGAGACCCAGTACTTC
cdr3_aa: CASSLSGGRETQYF

d_call: -
v_call: TRBV12-3/TRBV12-4
clone_size: many
j_call: TRBJ1-2
cdr3_nt: TGTGCCAGCAGTTTAGGGCATTTGGGGGCCAAAGGCCCCGGCTACACCTTC
cdr3_aa: CASSLGHLGAKGPGYTF

d_call: -
v_call: TRBV5-4
clone_size: many
j_call: TRBJ2-5
cdr3_nt: TGTGCCAGCAGCTTGGCCAAAAAAGAGACCCAGTACTTC
cdr3_aa: CASSLAKKETQYF